This passage covers 5 T cell receptor beta chains from one sample sequenced in a study of CD8 T cells in ankylosing spondylitis. Study-wide points: It appeared that ankylosing spondylitis blood was characterized by a TCR beta motif of several highly homologous variants.

These receptors' targets are unknown. TCRdb recomputed calls from the 5' RACE reads with MiXCR, one row per CDR3 protein. The data hold about 800,000 distinct CDR3 sequences, with approximately 12% observed a single time. The sample taken for sequencing was blood, either unsorted or a sorted T cell fraction (not recorded which). These receptors came from a male donor with ankylosing spondylitis.

This clonotype was detected a few times. This rearrangement joins TRBV5-1 to TRBJ1-3; a weak D match, TRBD1 (6 bases). V gave up 5 bases and J gave up 2 bases, with 14 bases separating them. The V gene's germline CDR1 is SGHRS and CDR2 YFSETQ. This CDR3 contains 15 residues. Here the CDR3 DNA reads TGCGCCAGCAGTACGTTCCCAGGGGCTGGAAACACCATATATTTT. The encoded protein is CASSTFPGAGNTIYF.

The table lists this clonotype with a few counts. One junction end does not reproduce the germline sequence, and a read error may be involved. The chain recombines TRBV29-1 with TRBJ1-4, with no clear D. CDR1 is SQVTM, CDR2 ANQGSEA, per germline. This CDR3 spans 13 amino acids. The CDR3 sequence: CSVPGRENENLFF. Written as DNA, the CDR3 is TGCAGCGTCCCCGGACGGGAGAATGAAAACCTGTTTTTT.

The rearrangement links TRBV5-1 to TRBJ1-1, with D possibly TRBD1 on 6 matching bases. From germline, CDR1 is SGHRS and CDR2 YFSETQ. The CDR3 covers 14 residues. The V gene lost 4 bases and the J gene lost 8 bases, with 18 bases spanning the gap. The CDR3 reads CASSPTPGQPEAFF. CDR3 sequence (DNA): TGCGCCAGCAGCCCCACACCCGGACAGCCAGAAGCTTTCTTT.

This clonotype has more than one count but fewer than ten. The J gene is TRBJ1-1, the V gene TRBV7-9; the D is unclear. Germline loops: CDR1 SEHNR, CDR2 FQNEAQ (reference sequence). This CDR3 contains 14 residues. V was pared by 2 bases and J by 3 bases, with 10 bases between. CDR3 protein: CASSLTNWDTEAFF. The CDR3 region has the DNA TGTGCCAGCAGCTTAACGAATTGGGACACTGAAGCTTTCTTT.

This sequence joins TRBV5-1 and TRBJ1-4; TRBD1 agrees at 8 bases. After removal of 1 base from V and 8 bases from J, the junction contained 10 bases not matched to a gene. Germline CDR1 is SGHRS and CDR2 is YFSETQ. The CDR3 totals 16 residues. The CDR3 reads CASSLNGQGAGEKLFF. CDR3 nucleotides: TGCGCCAGCAGCTTGAACGGCCAGGGGGCTGGGGAAAAACTGTTTTTT.